This T cell receptor beta chain was retrieved from a study of T cell repertoires in cytomegalovirus infection. Study at large: Alongside well-studied HLA-B-restricted CMV epitopes, recently identified HLA-C-restricted CMV epitopes were also used. TCR beta signatures that were public indicated CMV infection and matching HLA type.

TCRdb analysed the reads with MiXCR anew, one entry per CDR3 protein. This table has roughly 570,000 distinct CDR3 sequences, approximately 40% appearing once. Trimming took 3 bases from V and 3 from J, leaving 6 bases between them. Germline CDR1 reads SGHTA; CDR2 reads FQGNSA. The CDR3 runs to 13 residues. Study outcomes and limitations: CMV carriers having the relevant HLA were flagged by cumulative public TCR beta family frequency.

In this sample, this clonotype turned up a few times. What it binds is unknown. The chain is built from TRBV7-2 and TRBJ1-3, with no clear D. The sequence was collected from a human donor in good health (CMV status not recorded). Some clones in this sample may be carry-over from other donors' samples. Specimen: cultured PBMCs, collected from culture after CMV antigen stimulation. CDR3 residues: CASSFDGGNTIYF. In nucleotides, the CDR3 is TGTGCCAGCAGCTTTGATGGTGGAAACACCATATATTTT.